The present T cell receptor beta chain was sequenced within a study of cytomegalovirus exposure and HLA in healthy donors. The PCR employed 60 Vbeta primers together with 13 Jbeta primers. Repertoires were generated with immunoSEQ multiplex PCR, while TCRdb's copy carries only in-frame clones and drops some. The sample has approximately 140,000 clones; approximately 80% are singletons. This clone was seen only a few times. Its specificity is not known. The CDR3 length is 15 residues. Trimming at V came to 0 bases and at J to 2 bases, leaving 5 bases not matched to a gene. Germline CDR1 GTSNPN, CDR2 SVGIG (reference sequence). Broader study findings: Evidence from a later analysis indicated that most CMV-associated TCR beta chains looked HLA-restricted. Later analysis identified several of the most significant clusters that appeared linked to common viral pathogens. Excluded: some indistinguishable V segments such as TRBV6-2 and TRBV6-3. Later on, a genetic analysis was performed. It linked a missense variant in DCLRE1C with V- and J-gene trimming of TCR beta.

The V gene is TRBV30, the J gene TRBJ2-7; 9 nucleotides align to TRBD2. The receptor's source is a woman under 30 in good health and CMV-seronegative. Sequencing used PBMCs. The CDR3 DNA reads TGTGCCTGGAGTGTACGGGCTAGCGGGGCCTACGAGCAGTACTTC. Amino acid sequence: CAWSVRASGAYEQYF.